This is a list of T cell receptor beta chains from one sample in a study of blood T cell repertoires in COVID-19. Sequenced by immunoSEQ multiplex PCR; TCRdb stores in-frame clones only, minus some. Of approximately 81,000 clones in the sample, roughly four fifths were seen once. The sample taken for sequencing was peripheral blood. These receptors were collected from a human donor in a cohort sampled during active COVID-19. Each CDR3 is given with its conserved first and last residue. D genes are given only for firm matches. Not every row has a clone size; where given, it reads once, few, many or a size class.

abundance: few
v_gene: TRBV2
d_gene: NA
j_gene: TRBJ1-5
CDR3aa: CASSVLYSGGNQPQHF
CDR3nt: TGTGCCAGCAGTGTCCTCTATTCGGGAGGCAATCAGCCCCAGCATTTT

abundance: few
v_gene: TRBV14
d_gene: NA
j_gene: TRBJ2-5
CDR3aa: CASSQVTGGRGYQETQYF
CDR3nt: TGTGCCAGCAGCCAAGTGACAGGAGGTCGAGGTTACCAAGAGACCCAGTACTTC

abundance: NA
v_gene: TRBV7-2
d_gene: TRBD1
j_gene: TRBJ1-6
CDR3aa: CASSRKTGGWAPLHF
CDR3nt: TGTGCCAGCAGCCGGAAGACAGGGGGCTGGGCACCCCTCCACTTT

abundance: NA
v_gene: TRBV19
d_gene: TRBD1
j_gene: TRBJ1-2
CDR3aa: CASSFGLQGTDGYTF
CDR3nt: TGTGCCAGTAGTTTCGGCTTACAGGGGACGGATGGCTACACCTTC

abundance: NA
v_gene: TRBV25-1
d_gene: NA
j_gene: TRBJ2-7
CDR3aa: CASSVLYEQYF
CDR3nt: TGTGCCAGCAGTGTTCTTTACGAGCAGTACTTC

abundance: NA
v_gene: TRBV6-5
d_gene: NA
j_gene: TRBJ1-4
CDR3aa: CASKEALSNEKLFF
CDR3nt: TGTGCCAGCAAAGAGGCCCTCAGTAATGAAAAACTGTTTTTT

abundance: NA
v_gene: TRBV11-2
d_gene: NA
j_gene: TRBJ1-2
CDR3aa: CASSPLVRVDHGYTF
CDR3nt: TGTGCCAGCAGCCCCCTTGTCAGGGTCGACCATGGCTACACCTTC

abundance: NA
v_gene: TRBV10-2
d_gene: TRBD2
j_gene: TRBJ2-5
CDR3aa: CASRLAGEIETQYF
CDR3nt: TGCGCCAGCCGACTAGCGGGGGAAATCGAGACCCAGTACTTC

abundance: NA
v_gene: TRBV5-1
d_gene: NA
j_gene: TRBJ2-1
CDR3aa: CASSSGEINEQFF
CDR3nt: TGCGCCAGCAGCTCGGGGGAGATAAATGAGCAGTTCTTC

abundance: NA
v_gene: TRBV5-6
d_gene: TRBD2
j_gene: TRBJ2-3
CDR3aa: CASSRGSGGGTDTQYF
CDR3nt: TGTGCCAGCAGTAGGGGGAGCGGGGGAGGCACAGATACGCAGTATTTT

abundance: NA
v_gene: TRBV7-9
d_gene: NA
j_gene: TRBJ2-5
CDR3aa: CASSLGLQETQYF
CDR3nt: TGTGCCAGCAGCTTGGGACTTCAAGAGACCCAGTACTTC

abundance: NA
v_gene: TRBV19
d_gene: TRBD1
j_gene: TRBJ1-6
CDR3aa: CASSRRTGRDSPLHF
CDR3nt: TGTGCCAGTAGCCGACGGACAGGGAGGGATTCACCCCTCCACTTT

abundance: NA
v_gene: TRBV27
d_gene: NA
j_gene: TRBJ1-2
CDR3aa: CASMGDGGANYGYTF
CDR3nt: TGTGCCAGCATGGGGGACGGGGGAGCTAACTATGGCTACACCTTC

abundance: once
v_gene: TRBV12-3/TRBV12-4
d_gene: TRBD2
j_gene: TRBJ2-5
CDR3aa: CASSWGGQETQYF
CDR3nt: TGTGCCAGCAGCTGGGGGGGACAAGAGACCCAGTACTTC

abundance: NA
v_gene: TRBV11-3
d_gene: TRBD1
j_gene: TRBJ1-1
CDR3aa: CASSSGTVNTEAFF
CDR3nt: TGTGCCAGCAGCTCTGGGACAGTGAACACTGAAGCTTTCTTT

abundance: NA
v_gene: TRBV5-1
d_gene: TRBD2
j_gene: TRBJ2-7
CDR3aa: CASSLTSGDLYEQYF
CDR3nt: TGCGCCAGCAGCCTGACTAGCGGGGACCTCTACGAGCAGTACTTC

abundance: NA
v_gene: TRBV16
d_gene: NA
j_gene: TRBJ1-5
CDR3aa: CASRTAGKGGNQPQHF
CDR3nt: TGTGCCAGCAGAACGGCAGGGAAGGGCGGCAATCAGCCCCAGCATTTT

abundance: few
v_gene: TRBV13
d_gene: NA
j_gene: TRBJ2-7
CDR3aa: CASSLNRAYEQYF
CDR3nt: TGTGCCAGCAGCCTCAACAGGGCCTACGAGCAGTACTTC

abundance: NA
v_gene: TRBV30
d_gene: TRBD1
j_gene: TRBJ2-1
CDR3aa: CAWMTGPHEQFF
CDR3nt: TGTGCCTGGATGACAGGGCCCCATGAGCAGTTCTTC

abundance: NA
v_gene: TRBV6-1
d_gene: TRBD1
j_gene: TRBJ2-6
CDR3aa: CASSDPGGSSGANVLTF
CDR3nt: TGTGCCAGCAGTGACCCAGGGGGCTCATCCGGGGCCAACGTCCTGACTTTC

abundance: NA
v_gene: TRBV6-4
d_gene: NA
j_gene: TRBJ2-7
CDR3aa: CASSDSSRVCFYEQYF
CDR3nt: TGTGCCAGCAGTGACTCCAGCAGGGTGTGTTTCTACGAGCAGTACTTC

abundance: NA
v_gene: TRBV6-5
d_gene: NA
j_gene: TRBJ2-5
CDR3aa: CASKQGPETQYF
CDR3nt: TGTGCCAGCAAGCAGGGCCCAGAGACCCAGTACTTC